Presented here are 31 T cell receptor beta chains from one specimen sequenced in a study of blood T cell repertoires in COVID-19. Generated by immunoSEQ multiplex PCR, the TCRdb table keeps only in-frame clones and is missing some. The sample shows 300,000 to 350,000 clones, 87% of them seen only once. Sequencing was done on a sample of peripheral blood. These receptors were collected from a man aged 18 to 30 with active or convalescent COVID-19.

V gene TRBV6-2 or TRBV6-3 combines with J gene TRBJ2-1, with 11 bases identical to TRBD2. The V segment lost 0 bases and the J segment 6 bases; nucleotides outside the gene matches: 1. Germline V gene sequence: CDR1 MNHEY, CDR2 SVGEGT. CDR3 length: 15 residues. The CDR3 nucleotides are TGTGCCAGCAGTTACTCTAGCGGGGGGGCCAATGAGCAGTTCTTC. Encoded protein: CASSYSSGGANEQFF.

The chain carries TRBV14 and TRBJ1-2, with D unclear. V lost 3 bases to trimming and J lost 1 base, with 6 bases between them. There are 13 residues in the CDR3. The germline V gene has CDR1 SGHDN and CDR2 FVKESK. The CDR3 bases are TGTGCCAGCAGCCACGGGAGTAACTATGGCTACACCTTC. Amino acid sequence: CASSHGSNYGYTF.

This clone occurred once. For the CDR3, the DNA is TGTGCCAGCAGCTCTGTAGTCACTAGCACAGATACGCAGTATTTT. Translated, it gives CASSSVVTSTDTQYF. This chain joins TRBV7-6 and TRBJ2-3; no definite D call. Trimming shortened V by 4 bases and J by 0 bases, and 11 bases separated the two germline ends. The CDR3 is made up of 15 amino acids. Germline-derived CDR1 and CDR2 are SGHVS and FNYEAQ.

The chain has TRBV10-3 and TRBJ2-7, with 12 bases lining up with TRBD2. Germline assignment: CDR1 ENHRY and CDR2 SYGVKD. The CDR3 extends over 16 amino acids. V was pared by 3 bases and J by 3 bases, with 6 bases of the junction left unmatched. Here the CDR3 reads CAISDTLAGGNYEQYF. As DNA, the CDR3 is TGTGCCATCAGTGACACACTAGCGGGAGGAAACTACGAGCAGTACTTC.

The rearrangement joins TRBV7-9 to TRBJ1-1, with D possibly being TRBD1 (5 bases). The germline V gene encodes CDR1 SEHNR and CDR2 FQNEAQ (reference sequence). V was shortened by 6 bases and J by 5 bases, with 10 bases between the two germline ends. The CDR3 consists of 12 residues. In DNA form, the CDR3 reads TGTGCCAGCAGGGAGACAGAAACTGAAGCTTTCTTT. It translates to CASRETETEAFF.

The CDR3: CASSIRWKASGNETDEQFF. The CDR3 coding sequence is TGTGCCAGTAGTATCCGTTGGAAAGCCAGCGGTAATGAAACGGATGAGCAGTTCTTC. The V gene is TRBV19, the J gene TRBJ2-1; the D gene is possibly TRBD2 (5 bases). The ends were cut back, 3 bases at V and 8 bases at J, with 29 bases in the middle. This CDR3 is 19 amino acids long. Germline V gene sequence: CDR1 LNHDA, CDR2 SQIVND (reference sequence).

The V and J genes are TRBV28 and TRBJ2-3; D gene ambiguous. The ends were cut back, 11 bases at V and 2 bases at J, with 17 bases in the middle. The CDR3 runs 14 residues. Germline CDR1 and CDR2: MDHEN and SYDVKM. For the CDR3, the DNA is TGTGCCTCTGGGCCCCCTTTGGACACAGATACGCAGTATTTT. Translated, it gives CASGPPLDTDTQYF.

This chain uses TRBV27 with TRBJ1-5; TRBD1 matches 7 bases. CDR1 and CDR2 (germline): MNHEY, SMNVEV (reference sequence). J was trimmed by 2 bases and V by 0 bases; bases with no gene match: 4. There are 16 residues in the CDR3. The CDR3 bases are TGTGCCAGCAGTTTATCCGCAGGGGGACGCAATCAGCCCCAGCATTTT. Its protein is CASSLSAGGRNQPQHF.

The rearrangement links TRBV2 to TRBJ2-7; D is possibly TRBD2 (6 bases). CDR1 is SNHLY and CDR2 is FYNNEI in the germline V gene. V was cut by 11 bases and J by 4 bases, with 18 bases left in between. This CDR3 is built from 13 residues. The CDR3 is CAQAPGGSYEQYF. In DNA form, the CDR3 reads TGTGCCCAGGCTCCCGGAGGGAGTTACGAGCAGTACTTC.

This clone was counted only a few times. This chain connects TRBV4-3 to TRBJ1-2; TRBD1 might be the D (5 bases). Germline-derived CDR1 and CDR2 are LGHNA and YSLEER. V gave up 3 bases and J gave up 6 bases, with 8 bases separating them. The CDR3 runs 12 residues. The CDR3 coding sequence is TGCGCCAGCAGCCACGACAGAAATGGCTACACCTTC. This codes for CASSHDRNGYTF.

This chain uses TRBV7-9 with TRBJ2-7, with TRBD2 matching over 8 bases. The CDR3 contains 13 residues. CDR1 and CDR2 (germline): SEHNR, FQNEAQ (reference sequence). After removal of 7 bases from V and 4 bases from J, the junction contained 6 bases not matched to a gene. The CDR3 here is CASTLSGGYEQYF. DNA of the CDR3: TGTGCCAGCACCCTGAGCGGGGGTTACGAGCAGTACTTC.

Only one count was recorded for this clone. The rearrangement joins TRBV5-1 to TRBJ1-1, with TRBD1 matching 8 bases. The V and J ends lost 4 bases and 11 bases, in that order; junction bases with no gene match: 16. Germline CDR1 is SGHRS and CDR2 is YFSETQ. The CDR3 contains 15 residues. CDR3: CASSRFRGQGDTAFF. As DNA, the CDR3 is TGCGCCAGCAGCCGATTTAGAGGACAGGGCGACACGGCTTTCTTT.

The chain employs TRBV5-6 and TRBJ2-7; weak D call: TRBD1 (6 bases). This CDR3 has 14 residues. Trimming stripped 0 bases from V and 7 bases from J, with 14 bases between. CDR1 SGHDT and CDR2 YYEEEE come from the germline V gene. CDR3 in DNA: TGTGCCAGCAGCTTGGAACCCAGGGGCCAAGAGCAGTACTTC. Its translation: CASSLEPRGQEQYF. The full variable domain, rest sourced from reference TRBV5-6 and TRBJ2-7, is DAGVTQSPTHLIKTRGQQVTLRCSPKSGHDTVSWYQQALGQGPQFIFQYYEEEERQRGNFPDRFSGHQFPNYSSELNVNALLLGDSALYLCASSLEPRGQEQYFGPGTRLTVT.

The J gene is TRBJ2-7, the V gene TRBV13, with 8 positions matching TRBD2. The CDR3 has 15 residues. Unmatched junction bases numbered 6, after V lost 5 bases and J lost 0 bases. Per germline, CDR1 PRHDT and CDR2 FYEKMQ (reference sequence). The CDR3 loop is CASSDSGRSSYEQYF. The CDR3 region has the DNA TGTGCCAGCAGCGACAGCGGGAGAAGCTCCTACGAGCAGTACTTC.

The chain combines TRBV7-8 with TRBJ1-2, with D unclear. Germline V gene sequence: CDR1 SGHVS, CDR2 FQNEAQ. This CDR3 has 13 residues. Trimming cost V 5 bases and J 4 bases, with 11 bases left between them. The CDR3 DNA is TGTGCCAGCAGCCTTACAGAAGCCTATGGCTACACCTTC. It yields the protein CASSLTEAYGYTF.

The chain recombines TRBV9 with TRBJ1-2, with D unclear. Trimming shortened V by 5 bases and J by 0 bases, and 17 bases separated the two germline ends. CDR3 length: 16 amino acids. Germline lookup yields CDR1 SGDLS and CDR2 YYNGEE. The CDR3 loop reads CASRGRRVETNYGYTF. Written as DNA, the CDR3 is TGTGCCAGCAGAGGGAGGAGGGTGGAGACTAACTATGGCTACACCTTC.

The chain uses TRBV7-8 and TRBJ1-5; the D is unclear. The CDR3 totals 11 residues. Trimming took off 5 bases at V and 4 bases at J, with 3 bases between the two ends. The germline CDR1 and CDR2 sequences are SGHVS and FQNEAQ. The CDR3 region is CASSVNQPQHF. The CDR3 region has the DNA TGTGCCAGCAGCGTAAATCAGCCCCAGCATTTT.

This rearrangement joins TRBV10-2 to TRBJ1-2, with TRBD1 matching over 7 bases. CDR1 is WSHSY and CDR2 is SAAADI in the germline V gene. Trimming cost V 3 bases and J 7 bases; bases outside gene matches: 8. The CDR3 loop spans 14 amino acids. The chain's CDR3 is CASSEGTALRGYTF. DNA for the CDR3: TGCGCCAGCAGTGAAGGGACAGCACTGCGTGGCTACACCTTC.

The V gene is TRBV6-2 or TRBV6-3, the J gene TRBJ2-3; 12 bases align to TRBD2. Germline V gene lookup returns CDR1 MNHEY and CDR2 SVGEGT. The trim removed 5 bases at V and 5 bases at J, leaving 17 bases unmatched. CDR3 length equals 19 residues. The CDR3 reads CASSSRLAGEDSHLDTQYF. The DNA of the CDR3 is TGTGCCAGCAGTAGTAGACTAGCGGGAGAAGATTCACACTTAGATACGCAGTATTTT.

The rearrangement links TRBV3-1 (or the pseudogene TRBV3-2) to TRBJ1-2; TRBD1 might be the D (6 bases). CDR1 is LGHDT, CDR2 YNNKEL, per germline (reference sequence). The ends were cut back, 3 bases at V and 4 bases at J, with 15 bases in the middle. The CDR3 runs 15 residues. CDR3 bases: TGTGCCAGCAGCCATGAACAGGGTGTTTTCTATGGCTACACCTTC. Amino acids: CASSHEQGVFYGYTF.

This chain connects TRBV4-1 to TRBJ1-1; TRBD1 matches at 12 bases. This CDR3 is built from 16 residues. Per germline, CDR1 MGHRA and CDR2 YSYEKL. V shed 6 bases and J 10 bases; nucleotides not matched to a gene: 15. This CDR3 reads CASRRDRGRGLTGAFF. DNA for the CDR3: TGCGCCAGCAGGCGGGACAGGGGGCGAGGGTTAACGGGAGCTTTCTTT.

The chain joins TRBV14 to TRBJ2-7; 8 bases line up with TRBD1. V was clipped by 1 base and J by 1 base; unmatched bases: 6. In germline, CDR1 is SGHDN, CDR2 FVKESK. The CDR3 has 16 residues. CDR3 region: CASSQGPRTGSYEQYF. The DNA of the CDR3 is TGTGCCAGCAGCCAAGGCCCAAGGACAGGGTCCTACGAGCAGTACTTC.

CDR3 DNA sequence: TGTGCCAGCAGCTTAGGGGTAGGGGGCAAAGGGGCCAACGTCCTGACTTTC. This encodes CASSLGVGGKGANVLTF. V is TRBV7-2 and J is TRBJ2-6; 7 bases line up with TRBD1. Germline trimming cut 1 base from V and 4 bases from J; bases unmatched to any gene: 7. From germline, CDR1 is SGHTA and CDR2 FQGNSA. The CDR3 contains 17 residues.

The V call is TRBV7-9, the J call TRBJ2-7; tentative D call: TRBD2 (5 bases). Germline CDR1 is SEHNR and CDR2 is FQNEAQ (reference sequence). The CDR3 extends over 17 amino acids. V was cut by 5 bases and J by 2 bases, with 22 bases left in between. The CDR3 loop reads CASSPKGAYRLTYEQYF. CDR3 bases: TGTGCCAGCAGCCCAAAGGGCGCATACAGACTAACCTACGAGCAGTACTTC.

The chain has TRBV5-1 and TRBJ1-2, with D perhaps matching TRBD1 (6 bases). CDR1 SGHRS and CDR2 YFSETQ come from the germline V gene. Trimming left V 4 bases short and J 4 bases short, with 14 bases between. The CDR3 is 14 amino acids. DNA for the CDR3: TGCGCCAGCAGCCTGGGGGGACACCCCTATGGCTACACCTTC. Its translation is CASSLGGHPYGYTF.

The rearrangement links TRBV9 to TRBJ2-2; 9 bases are a match to TRBD1. This CDR3 contains 15 residues. J was trimmed by 5 bases and V by 7 bases; bases with no gene match: 9. Germline loops: CDR1 SGDLS, CDR2 YYNGEE. The CDR3 protein is CASSQGAGGTGELFF. In DNA form, the CDR3 reads TGTGCCAGCTCACAGGGGGCAGGGGGGACCGGGGAGCTGTTTTTT. The whole variable domain, filled in from reference TRBV9 and TRBJ2-2, reads DSGVTQTPKHLITATGQRVTLRCSPRSGDLSVYWYQQSLDQGLQFLIQYYNGEERAKGNILERFSAQQFPDLHSELNLSSLELGDSALYFCASSQGAGGTGELFFGEGSRLTVL.

This clone was observed a handful of times. The chain is built from TRBV3-1 (or the pseudogene TRBV3-2) and TRBJ1-6; 9 bases match TRBD1. Germline V gene lookup returns CDR1 LGHDT and CDR2 YNNKEL (reference sequence). The CDR3 has 15 amino acids. Trimming took 2 bases from V and 13 from J; bases not matched to a gene: 9. The DNA for the CDR3 is TGTGCCAGCAGCCAACTGACAGGGGGTATCTCTCCCCTCCACTTT. It encodes CASSQLTGGISPLHF.

This sequence joins TRBV14 and TRBJ2-2; D perhaps matches TRBD1 (5 bases). Trimming removed 1 base at V and 1 base at J, with 10 bases between. Germline V gene sequence: CDR1 SGHDN, CDR2 FVKESK. CDR3 length equals 16 residues. CDR3 loop: CASSQGPGWNTGELFF. The CDR3 DNA reads TGTGCCAGCAGCCAAGGGCCAGGGTGGAACACCGGGGAGCTGTTTTTT.

The rearrangement links TRBV27 to TRBJ2-1; 8 bases are shared with TRBD2. Unmatched junction bases numbered 19, after V lost 8 bases and J lost 7 bases. Germline values: CDR1 MNHEY, CDR2 SMNVEV (reference sequence). The length of the CDR3 is 17 residues. The CDR3 sequence: CASGPRRSSGGLNEQFF. In DNA form, the CDR3 reads TGTGCCAGCGGCCCCCGTAGGTCGAGCGGGGGACTAAATGAGCAGTTCTTC.

This chain connects TRBV12-3 or TRBV12-4 to TRBJ1-1; the match to TRBD1 covers 9 bases. The V segment lost 4 bases and the J segment 5 bases; nucleotides outside the gene matches: 2. The CDR3 extends over 13 amino acids. CDR3 nucleotides: TGTGCCAGCAGTTGGACAGGGGAAACTGAAGCTTTCTTT. Its translation: CASSWTGETEAFF.

V is TRBV28 and J is TRBJ1-5; 12 bases agree with TRBD1. The V and J ends lost 3 bases and 6 bases, in that order; junction bases with no gene match: 3. CDR1 is MDHEN and CDR2 is SYDVKM in the germline V gene. The CDR3 loop spans 15 amino acids. The CDR3: CASSFGTGGFQPQHF. The CDR3 DNA follows: TGTGCCAGCAGTTTTGGGACAGGGGGCTTTCAGCCCCAGCATTTT.